The 15 T cell receptor beta chains reported below all come from one sample, sequenced in a study of STAT3 mutations in large granular lymphocyte leukemia (dated by TCRdb to about 2019). For these TCRs, the target antigens are not known. Points the paper makes about the study in general: At least one immunodominant TCRbeta clonotype was identified in every T-LGLL patient, and multiple immunodominant subclonotypes were identified in about half of the T-LGLL patients.

Library method: the immunoSEQ multiplex PCR assay. Not all clones reach the TCRdb copy of this immuneACCESS table, which keeps in-frame sequences only. Checked studies attribute under half of the gap to unresolved V genes and leave the rest unexplained. This sample lists approximately 15,000 clones; 80% to 95% were detected once. The top ten clonotypes cover around 8.6% of the sample. Sequencing was carried out using peripheral blood mononuclear cells. The receptors here all came from a woman in her forties or fifties with T-cell large granular lymphocyte leukemia. Some clones in this sample may be carry-over from other donors' samples. The age is the age at diagnosis.

This clone was seen just once. This chain links TRBV4-2 with TRBJ2-1, with 7 nucleotides matching TRBD2. The CDR3 runs 14 residues. Germline CDR1 LGHNA, CDR2 YNFKEQ. The junction had 3 bases not matched to a gene; V was cut back by 3 bases and J by 4 bases. The CDR3 is CASSQAGEYNEQFF. CDR3 bases: TGTGCCAGCAGCCAGGCGGGAGAGTACAATGAGCAGTTCTTC.

The sample holds one count of this clone. The chain uses TRBV6-5 and TRBJ2-7; 12 nucleotides align to TRBD2. Unmatched junction bases numbered 1, after V lost 2 bases and J lost 2 bases. The CDR3 contains 15 residues. The germline CDR1 and CDR2 sequences are MNHEY and SVGAGI. CDR3 coding DNA: TGTGCCAGCAGTTACAGACTAGCGGGAGCCTACGAGCAGTACTTC. Residues: CASSYRLAGAYEQYF.

The chain employs TRBV11-2 and TRBJ1-3; no reliable D call. The V gene's germline CDR1 is SGHAT and CDR2 FQNNGV. V was clipped by 2 bases and J by 0 bases, with 8 bases between them. CDR3 length equals 15 residues. Written as DNA, the CDR3 is TGTGCCAGCAGCTTACAATGGCTCTCTGGAAACACCATATATTTT. Amino acid sequence: CASSLQWLSGNTIYF.

J is TRBJ1-1 and V is TRBV28; D remains ambiguous. This CDR3 has 15 amino acids. Germline CDR1 reads MDHEN; CDR2 reads SYDVKM. The V end was cut by 6 bases, the J end by 0 bases, with 14 bases between. The CDR3 sequence is CASRAGGRLNTEAFF. The CDR3 DNA follows: TGTGCCAGCAGGGCCGGAGGACGGTTGAACACTGAAGCTTTCTTT.

The chain joins TRBV28 to TRBJ2-1; D is possibly TRBD2 (5 bases). The CDR3 has 15 amino acids. Germline assignment: CDR1 MDHEN and CDR2 SYDVKM. Trimming took off 7 bases at V and 11 bases at J, with 24 bases between the two ends. For the CDR3, the DNA is TGTGCCAGCATCCCCGGAGGCTTCCTCCTAGGGCAGCAGTTCTTC. Its translation is CASIPGGFLLGQQFF.

The chain carries TRBV5-8 and TRBJ1-5; 7 bases agree with TRBD1. Germline-derived CDR1 and CDR2 are SGHTS and YDEGEE. The ends lost 4 bases at V and 4 bases at J; junction bases unmatched: 8. The CDR3 is made up of 15 amino acids. Written as DNA, the CDR3 is TGTGCCAGCAGCCGGGACAGAAACTTAAATCAGCCCCAGCATTTT. Translating it yields CASSRDRNLNQPQHF.

V and J are TRBV6-1 and TRBJ1-5; D gene ambiguous. The germline V gene encodes CDR1 MNHNS and CDR2 SASEGT. CDR3 length: 14 amino acids. The germline V and J ends were trimmed by 4 bases and 2 bases, with 9 bases remaining between them. CDR3 residues: CASSGGFGNQPQHF. The CDR3 DNA is TGTGCCAGCAGTGGGGGATTCGGCAATCAGCCCCAGCATTTT.

CDR3 residues: CASSARYTF. The CDR3 DNA sequence: TGTGCCAGCAGCGCGAGGTACACCTTC. The rearrangement uses TRBV9 and TRBJ1-2; no firm D call. This CDR3 has 9 residues. Germline loops: CDR1 SGDLS, CDR2 YYNGEE. V dropped 3 bases and J dropped 11 bases, with 5 bases sitting between them.

V gene TRBV7-2 combines with J gene TRBJ1-2; D may be TRBD1 (5 bases). The V end was cut by 7 bases, the J end by 8 bases, with 26 bases between. This CDR3 region has 16 residues. Germline lookup yields CDR1 SGHTA and CDR2 FQGNSA. The CDR3 DNA reads TGTGCCAGCACCACTCAGAGGGGTCAACCCGGAGGAGGCTACACCTTC. It is translated as CASTTQRGQPGGGYTF.

This clone appeared once. The chain joins TRBV5-1 to TRBJ2-3; perhaps TRBD1 as D (5 bases). CDR1 and CDR2 from the germline V gene are SGHRS and YFSETQ. V was cut by 5 bases and J by 0 bases, with 16 bases left in between. This CDR3 is 16 amino acids long. DNA of the CDR3: TGCGCCAGCAGGGGTAGCAGGGCGTCTAGCACAGATACGCAGTATTTT. It encodes CASRGSRASSTDTQYF.

V is TRBV30 and J is TRBJ1-4; tentative D call: TRBD1 (6 bases). Trimming cost V 6 bases and J 8 bases, with 19 bases left between them. Per germline, CDR1 GTSNPN and CDR2 SVGIG (reference sequence). The CDR3 covers 14 residues. The CDR3 reads CACSRRGAGEKLFF. The CDR3 DNA is TGTGCCTGTTCTCGGCGGGGGGCAGGAGAAAAACTGTTTTTT.

The V call is TRBV7-9, the J call TRBJ1-5, with D hard to call. The ends were cut back, 1 base at V and 0 bases at J, with 7 bases in the middle. Looked up from germline, CDR1 is SEHNR and CDR2 is FQNEAQ (reference sequence). The CDR3 length is 15 residues. The CDR3 loop reads CASSLEVDSNQPQHF. CDR3 DNA: TGTGCCAGCAGCTTAGAAGTGGATAGCAATCAGCCCCAGCATTTT. Complete variable domain (other parts from reference TRBV7-9 and TRBJ1-5): DTGVSQNPRHKITKRGQNVTFRCDPISEHNRLYWYRQTLGQGPEFLTYFQNEAQLEKSRLLSDRFSAERPKGSFSTLEIQRTEQGDSAMYLCASSLEVDSNQPQHFGDGTRLSIL.

A single count supports this clone. In DNA form, the CDR3 reads TGTGCCAGCAGCTTGGGAGGGGGCTTTACTAATGAAAAACTGTTTTTT. Its translation is CASSLGGGFTNEKLFF. V gene TRBV5-6 combines with J gene TRBJ1-4; TRBD1 aligns across 7 bases. Germline CDR1 SGHDT, CDR2 YYEEEE. The CDR3 extends over 16 amino acids. After removal of 0 bases from V and 2 bases from J, the junction contained 4 bases not matched to a gene.

This rearrangement joins TRBV30 to TRBJ2-3; TRBD2 might be the D (6 bases). The CDR3 extends over 14 amino acids. V gave up 4 bases and J gave up 0 bases, with 11 bases separating them. From germline, CDR1 is GTSNPN and CDR2 SVGIG (reference sequence). The CDR3 DNA reads as TGTGCCTGGATCCGGCTAGCGAGCACAGATACGCAGTATTTT. Encoded protein: CAWIRLASTDTQYF. Full variable domain (outside the CDR3, taken from reference TRBV30 and TRBJ2-3): SQTIHQWPATLVQPVGSPLSLECTVEGTSNPNLYWYRQAAGRGLQLLFYSVGIGQISSEVPQNLSASRPQDRQFILSSKKLLLSDSGFYLCAWIRLASTDTQYFGPGTRLTVL.

V and J are TRBV27 and TRBJ2-7; D is ambiguous. The V end was cut by 5 bases, the J end by 5 bases, with 13 bases between. The CDR3 sequence is 13 residues long. Germline loops: CDR1 MNHEY, CDR2 SMNVEV (reference sequence). The CDR3: CASSHTERNEQYF. CDR3 coding DNA: TGTGCCAGCAGTCACACAGAACGTAACGAGCAGTACTTC.